A selection of T cell receptor beta chains follows, all from one sample in a study of blood T cell repertoires in COVID-19. The assay was immunoSEQ multiplex PCR, and TCRdb's table has in-frame clones only and misses some. The sample holds around 340,000 clones, 70% to 90% seen once. The sample comprised peripheral blood. Source of these receptors: a woman aged 55 to 70 with COVID-19, enrolled during active disease. Each CDR3 is given with its conserved first and last residue. D genes are given only for firm matches. The size of a clone is reported for some rows only, either as once, few or many, or as a class for expanded clones.

TRBJ2-5	.	TRBV10-1	.	TGCGCCAGCAGTCTCGACAGGCTCGAGACCCAGTACTTC	CASSLDRLETQYF
TRBJ1-2	.	TRBV4-2	few	TGTGCCAGCAGCCAAGAGGTGCTGAGCTATGGCTACACCTTC	CASSQEVLSYGYTF
TRBJ1-5	.	TRBV19	.	TGTGCCAGTAGTATGAGAGGCAGCCCTAGCAATCAGCCCCAGCATTTT	CASSMRGSPSNQPQHF
TRBJ2-2	.	TRBV7-9	.	TGTGCCAGCAGCTCACTTGGCACCGGGGAGCTGTTTTTT	CASSSLGTGELFF
TRBJ2-7	.	TRBV9	.	TGTGCCAGCAGCGTAGGAACCTCGAGCGGAGAATACTCCTACGAGCAGTACTTC	CASSVGTSSGEYSYEQYF
TRBJ1-2	.	TRBV7-2	.	TGTGCCAGCAGCCCCGCACGGGGGGCGGGGGCTAACTATGGCTACACCTTC	CASSPARGAGANYGYTF
TRBJ2-5	TRBD2	TRBV10-3	.	TGTGCCATCAGTGAGTCCCGGGGGGGATTGGAAGAGACCCAGTACTTC	CAISESRGGLEETQYF
TRBJ2-2	TRBD2	TRBV27	.	TGTGCCAGCAGCCTGGGACTAGTTAACGGGGAGCTGTTTTTT	CASSLGLVNGELFF
TRBJ1-1	.	TRBV2	.	TGTGCCAGCAGTGAATTGGTGGGGGGGGCTGAAGCTTTCTTT	CASSELVGGAEAFF
TRBJ1-3	.	TRBV28	once	TGTGCCAGCAGTTCTGGACTGTTCTCTGGAAACACCATATATTTT	CASSSGLFSGNTIYF
TRBJ1-2	.	TRBV12-3/TRBV12-4	.	TGTGCCAGCAGTTTCTCCAGGGAGGATGGCTACACCTTC	CASSFSREDGYTF
TRBJ1-6	.	TRBV9	few	TGTGCCAGCAGCGTAGATGCGGTAAGCGATAATTCACCCCTCCACTTT	CASSVDAVSDNSPLHF
TRBJ1-5	.	TRBV19	.	TGTGCCAGTAGTTGGGGACTCCCGAGTCAGCCCCAGCATTTT	CASSWGLPSQPQHF
TRBJ2-1	TRBD2	TRBV5-4	.	TGTGCCAGCAGCTTGGTTCTAGCGGGCAACAATGAGCAGTTCTTC	CASSLVLAGNNEQFF
TRBJ1-1	.	TRBV5-1	.	TGCGCCAGCAGCTTGGGAGGGGGACAAGAAGCTTTCTTT	CASSLGGGQEAFF
TRBJ1-2	TRBD1	TRBV30	.	TGTGCCTGGCGATCAGGGGGCGCCGGCTATGGCTACACCTTC	CAWRSGGAGYGYTF
TRBJ1-5	.	TRBV7-9	few	TGTGCCAGCAGCAGCCCGCTAGACCCGCCCCAGCATTTT	CASSSPLDPPQHF
TRBJ1-5	.	TRBV29-1	.	TGCAGCGTTGAATTACAGGGTCAGCCCCAGCATTTT	CSVELQGQPQHF
TRBJ2-5	TRBD2	TRBV7-2	.	TGTGCCAGCAGCTTTCTAGGCCCTGGCGGGGGTGGGACCCAGTACTTC	CASSFLGPGGGGTQYF
TRBJ2-2	.	TRBV5-8	.	TGTGCCAGCAGCATGTTCAGGGTCCGATACACCGGGGAGCTGTTTTTT	CASSMFRVRYTGELFF
TRBJ1-2	.	TRBV29-1	.	TGCAGCGTTGGCAGGGATGAGGGCTACACCTTC	CSVGRDEGYTF
TRBJ1-1	TRBD1	TRBV19	.	TGTGCCAGTACCCTCCGGGACAGGGGAAACACTGAAGCTTTCTTT	CASTLRDRGNTEAFF